This passage covers 10 T cell receptor beta chains from one sample sequenced in a study of T cells in Graves' hyperthyroidism and ophthalmopathy. The investigators amplified TCR beta CDR3 regions from RNA transcripts. When the TCR CDR3 underwent first-round RT-PCR, the HTBI primer set was used. MiXCR, run by TCRdb on the multiplex PCR reads, gives a single entry per CDR3 protein. The sample records over 350,000 distinct CDR3 sequences, roughly an eighth being singletons. The sequencing input was blood. The source of these receptors is a man in his fifties or sixties with Graves' ophthalmopathy.

This clonotype came up many times. The chain combines TRBV5-1 with TRBJ2-7; maybe TRBD1 (6 bases). Trimming left V 4 bases short and J 2 bases short, with 19 bases between. The germline V gene has CDR1 SGHRS and CDR2 YFSETQ. This CDR3 region has 16 residues. The DNA for the CDR3 is TGCGCCAGCAGCGGAGCTGGGATGACAGGCCCCTACGAGCAGTACTTC. Its translation: CASSGAGMTGPYEQYF.

The sample holds many counts of this clonotype. The CDR3 protein is CASRKQGVPNNEQFF. The CDR3 coding sequence is TGTGCCAGCAGAAAACAGGGGGTCCCTAACAATGAGCAGTTCTTC. The rearrangement uses TRBV28 and TRBJ2-1, with 8 bases matching TRBD1. The germline V gene encodes CDR1 MDHEN and CDR2 SYDVKM. The ends lost 6 bases at V and 5 bases at J; junction bases unmatched: 9. The CDR3 totals 15 residues.

CDR3 in DNA: TGTGCCAGCAGTGAAGGACACAATGAGCAGTTCTTC. Protein sequence: CASSEGHNEQFF. J is TRBJ2-1 and V is TRBV2, with D hard to call. The CDR3 has 12 amino acids. The ends were cut back, 1 base at V and 5 bases at J, with 3 bases in the middle. Germline lookup yields CDR1 SNHLY and CDR2 FYNNEI.

There are many counts of this clonotype. This sequence joins TRBV5-1 and TRBJ2-3; D may be TRBD2 (6 bases). The CDR3 extends over 17 amino acids. Trimming took off 0 bases at V and 3 bases at J, with 17 bases between the two ends. The germline V gene has CDR1 SGHRS and CDR2 YFSETQ. This chain's CDR3 is CASSLADAGKGTDTQYF. The CDR3 coding sequence is TGCGCCAGCAGCTTGGCGGATGCGGGAAAGGGTACAGATACGCAGTATTTT.

The chain combines TRBV12-3 or TRBV12-4 with TRBJ2-1, with D tentatively TRBD1 or TRBD2 (5 bases each). The germline V and J ends were trimmed by 4 bases and 9 bases, with 19 bases remaining between them. The CDR3 sequence is 15 residues long. As DNA, the CDR3 is TGTGCCAGCAGTTCCAAGGTTCGGGGCCTCGGTGAGCAGTTCTTC. Translation: CASSSKVRGLGEQFF.

This clonotype has just a few counts. The chain carries TRBV9 and TRBJ1-1; D gene unclear. This CDR3 contains 15 residues. Germline CDR1 SGDLS, CDR2 YYNGEE. V shed 1 base and J shed 1 base, with 11 bases lying between them. The CDR3 sequence is CASSVHRGPNTEAFF. The CDR3 region has the DNA TGTGCCAGCAGCGTACACCGGGGTCCGAACACTGAAGCTTTCTTT. The full variable domain, in which reference TRBV9 and TRBJ1-1 provide the parts outside the CDR3, is DSGVTQTPKHLITATGQRVTLRCSPRSGDLSVYWYQQSLDQGLQFLIQYYNGEERAKGNILERFSAQQFPDLHSELNLSSLELGDSALYFCASSVHRGPNTEAFFGQGTRLTVV.

This clonotype was detected many times. The gene calls are TRBV2 and TRBJ2-7, with a weak D call TRBD2 (5 bases). This CDR3 is built from 16 residues. The V gene's germline CDR1 is SNHLY and CDR2 FYNNEI. V lost 6 bases and J lost 1, with 19 bases in between. CDR3 DNA: TGTGCCAGCAGCCGAACTCTGGACGGGGAATCCTACGAGCAGTACTTC. This translates into CASSRTLDGESYEQYF.

This clonotype has only a few counts. V is TRBV29-1 and J is TRBJ2-7; D may be TRBD2 (5 bases). Trimming shortened V by 4 bases and J by 0 bases, and 7 bases separated the two germline ends. This CDR3 spans 12 amino acids. Germline V CDR1 and CDR2: SQVTM, ANQGSEA. The CDR3, as DNA: TGCAGCGTTGCAGAGGGCTCCTACGAGCAGTACTTC. It yields the protein CSVAEGSYEQYF.

In this sample, this clonotype turned up a few times. The J gene is TRBJ2-4, the V gene TRBV6-1; 7 positions match TRBD1. The germline V gene encodes CDR1 MNHNS and CDR2 SASEGT. With V trimmed by 5 bases and J by 0 bases, 13 bases remained unmatched. This CDR3 comprises 18 residues. The CDR3 DNA reads as TGTGCCAGCAGTCGATCGTCGCAGGGGGATTTAGCCAAAAACATTCAGTACTTC. Its protein product is CASSRSSQGDLAKNIQYF.

At least ten counts were recorded for this clonotype. The V call is TRBV12-3 or TRBV12-4, the J call TRBJ1-1; D is unclear. CDR3 size: 13 residues. Between the trimmed V and J ends, which lost 0 bases and 8 bases, there was a span of 10 bases. The DNA of the CDR3 is TGTGCCAGCAGTTTAGCCCGGGATATCGAAGCTTTCTTT. Amino acids: CASSLARDIEAFF.